Listed here are 7 T cell receptor beta chains from one sample, sequenced in a study of cytotoxic CD8 clonotypes in ibrutinib-treated CLL. The assay was immunoSEQ multiplex PCR, and TCRdb's table has in-frame clones only and misses some. This repertoire shows 35,000 to 45,000 clones, 60% to 75% found once; its top ten account for about 13%. Sequenced here: PBMCs, sampled after 12 months of ibrutinib treatment. These receptors were obtained from a human donor with chronic lymphocytic leukemia.

This chain connects TRBV7-6 to TRBJ2-7; the D gene is possibly TRBD2 (6 bases). Germline V lookup: CDR1 SGHVS, CDR2 FNYEAQ. V was clipped by 4 bases and J by 2 bases, with 15 bases between them. The CDR3 covers 15 residues. This CDR3 reads CASSSQGGTAYEQYF. In DNA, the CDR3 is TGTGCCAGCAGCTCCCAAGGCGGGACGGCCTACGAGCAGTACTTC.

This clone was counted only a few times. This chain uses TRBV4-2 with TRBJ2-7; D possibly corresponds to TRBD2 (6 bases). The CDR3 has 16 amino acids. Germline assignment: CDR1 LGHNA and CDR2 YNFKEQ. Deletions cut 0 bases from V and 1 base from J, with 13 bases between. CDR3 region: CASSQDRASASYEQYF. CDR3 DNA sequence: TGTGCCAGCAGCCAAGATAGGGCTAGCGCGTCCTACGAGCAGTACTTC.

This clone has more than one count but fewer than ten. The chain employs TRBV19 and TRBJ2-3; 11 nucleotides agree with TRBD2. Germline assignment: CDR1 LNHDA and CDR2 SQIVND (reference sequence). Trimming cost V 6 bases and J 0 bases; bases outside gene matches: 11. The CDR3 contains 18 residues. CDR3 residues: CASRPRLAGFSSTDTQYF. The CDR3 nucleotides read TGTGCCAGTAGGCCAAGACTAGCGGGGTTCTCTAGCACAGATACGCAGTATTTT.

The chain is built from TRBV9 and TRBJ2-3; TRBD2 might be the D (5 bases). CDR1 is SGDLS and CDR2 is YYNGEE in the germline V gene. Trimming removed 1 base from V and 0 bases from J, with 9 bases in between. The CDR3 contains 15 residues. Here the CDR3 reads CASSVLAASTDTQYF. CDR3 nucleotide sequence: TGTGCCAGCAGCGTACTAGCTGCTAGCACAGATACGCAGTATTTT.

V and J are TRBV5-6 and TRBJ2-7; D possibly corresponds to TRBD1 (5 bases). The CDR3 contains 13 residues. CDR1 SGHDT and CDR2 YYEEEE come from the germline V gene. V lost 2 bases, J lost 6 bases, and 12 bases lay in between. CDR3: CASSLGANSEQYF. The CDR3 DNA follows: TGTGCCAGCAGCTTAGGGGCTAACTCCGAGCAGTACTTC.

This sequence joins TRBV6-1 and TRBJ2-4; no clear D gene. V was pared by 2 bases and J by 0 bases, with 8 bases between. CDR1 and CDR2 from the germline V gene are MNHNS and SASEGT. This CDR3 region has 15 residues. The CDR3 nucleotides read TGTGCCAGCAGTGAACGTACCTTAGCCAAAAACATTCAGTACTTC. It codes for CASSERTLAKNIQYF.

V and J are TRBV6-1 and TRBJ2-4, with D unclear. Germline CDR1 reads MNHNS; CDR2 reads SASEGT. The CDR3 consists of 11 residues. Trimming left V 5 bases short and J 2 bases short, with 1 base between. The CDR3 coding sequence is TGTGCCAGCAGTCCCAAAAACATTCAGTACTTC. Its protein is CASSPKNIQYF.